Sequencing of this TCR beta chain was carried out in a study of cytomegalovirus exposure and HLA in healthy donors. Study-level points and caveats: The authors listed 150 to 200 TCR beta chains as cytomegalovirus-associated. Later on, an analysis showed TCR association rates differing by HLA locus, with DRB1 the most and HLA-C the fewest. Per a later analysis, 18,000 or so TCR beta sequences showed association with HLA alleles at 0.05 false discovery rate. Among the most significant clusters, several appeared linked to common viral pathogens in a later analysis.

Use of 60 Vbeta and 13 Jbeta primers characterized the PCR. Method: immunoSEQ multiplex PCR; TCRdb's copy keeps in-frame clones and lacks some. The sample consists of approximately 210,000 clones, around 83% of them appearing once. A note on this clone: What it recognizes is unknown. The same CDR3 is also encoded by other DNA sequences in this sample.

Trimming cost V 2 bases and J 0 bases, with 8 bases left between them. The CDR3 has 14 amino acids. Germline lookup yields CDR1 KGHSH and CDR2 LQKENI. The rearrangement joins TRBV18 to TRBJ2-7, with D maybe TRBD1 (6 bases). Source material: PBMCs. The source is a woman between 50 and 59 years old in good health and CMV-seropositive. DNA of the CDR3: TGTGCCAGCTCACCAGGACAGCTCTCCTACGAGCAGTACTTC. Residues: CASSPGQLSYEQYF.